Following are 23 T cell receptor beta chains from one sample sequenced in a study of identical twins. TCRdb re-called the 5' RACE reads through MiXCR, storing one row per CDR3 protein. Of some 1,600,000 distinct CDR3 sequences detected, around a third appear once; the ten largest clones hold around 0.25%. Sequencing used cord blood. These receptors all come from a newborn girl in good health.

The CDR3 nucleotides read TGTGCCAGCAGTTTTCGACAGGGGACGGACGAAAAACTGTTTTTT. Protein sequence: CASSFRQGTDEKLFF. The chain is built from TRBV12-3 or TRBV12-4 and TRBJ1-4; 8 bases match TRBD1. J lost 8 bases, V lost 3 bases, and 8 bases had no gene match. This CDR3 comprises 15 residues.

The J gene is TRBJ2-7, the V gene TRBV5-1; D ambiguous. Germline V gives CDR1 SGHRS, CDR2 YFSETQ. Trimming cost V 3 bases and J 3 bases, with 10 bases left between them. This CDR3 region has 13 residues. Here the CDR3 reads CASSSERIYEQYF. Here the CDR3 DNA reads TGCGCCAGCAGCTCTGAGAGGATCTACGAGCAGTACTTC.

This clonotype was seen a few times. The rearrangement joins TRBV27 to TRBJ2-4; 13 positions agree with TRBD2. Losses at the gene ends were 6 bases for V and 0 bases for J; bases not matched to a gene: 5. Germline CDR1 is MNHEY and CDR2 is SMNVEV (reference sequence). The CDR3 sequence is 17 residues long. The CDR3: CASSGGLAGLAKNIQYF. The DNA for the CDR3 is TGTGCCAGCAGCGGGGGACTAGCGGGACTAGCCAAAAACATTCAGTACTTC.

V usage is TRBV28 and J usage is TRBJ2-7; D is perhaps TRBD2 (6 bases). The V gene lost 6 bases and the J gene lost 5 bases, with 14 bases spanning the gap. CDR3 length: 13 residues. Germline loops: CDR1 MDHEN, CDR2 SYDVKM. The CDR3 coding sequence is TGTGCCAGCAGCAGGAGGGGAGTCAACGAGCAGTACTTC. Its protein is CASSRRGVNEQYF. Based on the CDR3 plus reference TRBV28 and TRBJ2-7, the full variable domain is DVKVTQSSRYLVKRTGEKVFLECVQDMDHENMFWYRQDPGLGLRLIYFSYDVKMKEKGDIPEGYSVSREKKERFSLILESASTNQTSMYLCASSRRGVNEQYFGPGTRLTVT.

The sample holds a few counts of this clonotype. V usage is TRBV2 and J usage is TRBJ1-4; D not resolved. The CDR3 extends over 11 amino acids. Germline assignment: CDR1 SNHLY and CDR2 FYNNEI. The CDR3 region has the DNA TGTGCGGGTGCAACTAATGAAAAACTGTTTTTT. It codes for CAGATNEKLFF.

Only a few counts were recorded for this clonotype. The rearrangement uses TRBV20-1 and TRBJ2-3; TRBD2 agrees at 7 bases. The CDR3 loop spans 15 amino acids. Per germline, CDR1 DFQATT and CDR2 SNEGSKA (reference sequence). The junction had 9 bases not matched to a gene; V was cut back by 6 bases and J by 0 bases. CDR3 nucleotide sequence: TGCAGTGCCCGGGGGGAGGGCACTAGCACAGATACGCAGTATTTT. Translated: CSARGEGTSTDTQYF.

The chain joins TRBV5-4 to TRBJ2-7, with 9 positions matching TRBD1. The germline V gene encodes CDR1 SGHNT and CDR2 YYREEE (reference sequence). This CDR3 is built from 15 residues. Losses at the gene ends were 4 bases for V and 10 bases for J; bases not matched to a gene: 15. The CDR3 region has the DNA TGTGCCAGCAGCAACTCGGGACAGGGACAAGAGGCCCAGTACTTC. Protein: CASSNSGQGQEAQYF.

In its sample, this clonotype was seen many times. J is TRBJ1-2 and V is TRBV5-1; TRBD1 matches at 7 bases. This CDR3 has 15 amino acids. The V and J ends lost 5 bases and 0 bases, in that order; junction bases with no gene match: 7. The germline V gene encodes CDR1 SGHRS and CDR2 YFSETQ. CDR3 nucleotides: TGCGCCAGCAGTCCTGGGACAGCTCCTAACTATGGCTACACCTTC. This codes for CASSPGTAPNYGYTF.

The rearrangement links TRBV28 to TRBJ2-5; 9 bases fit TRBD2. V dropped 6 bases and J dropped 11; count of bases not matched to a gene: 31. The germline V gene encodes CDR1 MDHEN and CDR2 SYDVKM. This CDR3 spans 20 amino acids. Here the CDR3 reads CASRTWIAGDPLSSYNEQYF. The CDR3 nucleotides are TGTGCCAGCAGGACCTGGATAGCGGGAGACCCACTCTCCTCCTACAATGAGCAGTACTTC.

This clonotype was seen more than once but under ten times. The gene calls are TRBV29-1 and TRBJ1-2; 9 bases agree with TRBD1. This CDR3 spans 14 amino acids. V lost 4 bases to trimming and J lost 8 bases; unmatched junction nucleotides: 11. The germline V gene encodes CDR1 SQVTM and CDR2 ANQGSEA. CDR3 amino acids: CSVGPGTGSRGYTF. The CDR3 bases are TGCAGCGTTGGTCCCGGGACAGGGTCTCGAGGCTACACCTTC. The whole variable domain, filled in from reference TRBV29-1 and TRBJ1-2, reads SAVISQKPSRDICQRGTSLTIQCQVDSQVTMMFWYRQQPGQSLTLIATANQGSEATYESGFVIDKFPISRPNLTFSTLTVSNMSPEDSSIYLCSVGPGTGSRGYTFGSGTRLTVV.

The chain employs TRBV28 and TRBJ1-5; D may be TRBD1 (5 bases). Deletions cut 6 bases from V and 2 bases from J, with 14 bases between. This CDR3 has 15 residues. Germline V gives CDR1 MDHEN, CDR2 SYDVKM. In DNA, the CDR3 is TGTGCCAGCAGCCTCAGGGATAAGGGCAATCAGCCCCAGCATTTT. Residues: CASSLRDKGNQPQHF.

V gene TRBV6-5 combines with J gene TRBJ1-1; tentatively, D is TRBD1 (5 bases). The CDR3 is made up of 15 amino acids. Trimming took off 2 bases at V and 1 base at J, with 11 bases between the two ends. The V gene's germline CDR1 is MNHEY and CDR2 SVGAGI. In DNA, the CDR3 is TGTGCCAGCAGTTACAGAAACGGGGGGAACACTGAAGCTTTCTTT. This translates into CASSYRNGGNTEAFF.

This clonotype was found once. The chain joins TRBV10-3 to TRBJ1-1, with D hard to call. Germline lookup yields CDR1 ENHRY and CDR2 SYGVKD. V gave up 6 bases and J gave up 7 bases, with 12 bases separating them. The CDR3 consists of 12 residues. For the CDR3, the DNA is TGTGCCATCAGCCTTTCGGCTGGTGAAGCTTTCTTT. Translation: CAISLSAGEAFF.

This clonotype was detected only a few times. This chain uses TRBV20-1 with TRBJ2-7; TRBD2 agrees at 10 bases. The germline V gene encodes CDR1 DFQATT and CDR2 SNEGSKA (reference sequence). The CDR3 contains 17 residues. J was trimmed by 4 bases and V by 3 bases; bases with no gene match: 15. CDR3 sequence: CSASDRLAGAATYEQYF. The DNA for the CDR3 is TGCAGTGCTAGCGATAGGCTAGCGGGAGCCGCAACTTACGAGCAGTACTTC.

This sequence joins TRBV21-1 and TRBJ2-3; the table's TRBD1 call for D was not verified on the DNA. TRBV21-1 is a listed pseudogene. The CDR3 is 16 residues long. The CDR3 is CASSKVRGQGLDTQYF. DNA of the CDR3: TGTGCCAGCAGCAAAGTTAGGGGACAGGGTCTTGATACGCAGTATTTT.

The chain carries TRBV20-1 and TRBJ1-5; D is uncertain. The germline V gene has CDR1 DFQATT and CDR2 SNEGSKA (reference sequence). V gave up 2 bases and J gave up 0 bases, with 11 bases separating them. CDR3 length equals 15 residues. The CDR3 coding sequence is TGCAGTGCTAGACCCGGAGGCCATAGCAATCAGCCCCAGCATTTT. Its protein product is CSARPGGHSNQPQHF.

To note about this clonotype: Given a much more abundant clone one base away, this may be a read error. CDR3 loop: CASSQNPLAGALYKEQFF. The CDR3 DNA reads as TGTGCCAGCAGCCAAAACCCCCTAGCGGGGGCCCTCTACAAGGAGCAGTTCTTC. This rearrangement joins TRBV4-2 to TRBJ2-1, with 10 bases that match TRBD2. Looked up from germline, CDR1 is LGHNA and CDR2 is YNFKEQ. The CDR3 covers 18 residues.

This clonotype has just one count. V is TRBV6-5 and J is TRBJ2-1, with TRBD2 identical over 9 bases. In germline, CDR1 is MNHEY, CDR2 SVGAGI. The CDR3 is 18 residues long. J was trimmed by 4 bases and V by 0 bases; bases with no gene match: 10. The CDR3 protein is CASSYSTAGGRTYNEQFF. CDR3 sequence (DNA): TGTGCCAGCAGTTACTCGACGGCGGGGGGGCGGACTTACAATGAGCAGTTCTTC.

This chain joins TRBV20-1 and TRBJ2-1, with 10 bases matching TRBD2. After removal of 1 base from V and 0 bases from J, the junction contained 15 bases not matched to a gene. The CDR3 spans 20 residues. Germline values: CDR1 DFQATT, CDR2 SNEGSKA (reference sequence). CDR3 DNA: TGCAGTGCTAGAGTCATGACTCTAGCGGGAGACCCCCGCTCCTACAATGAGCAGTTCTTC. Protein product: CSARVMTLAGDPRSYNEQFF.

This chain uses TRBV28 with TRBJ2-7; D perhaps matches TRBD2 (6 bases). Looked up from germline, CDR1 is MDHEN and CDR2 is SYDVKM. V was cut by 5 bases and J by 4 bases, with 18 bases left in between. The CDR3 is made up of 15 amino acids. The CDR3 protein is CASSPRGGSGYEQYF. For the CDR3, the DNA is TGTGCCAGCAGTCCCCGGGGAGGTAGCGGTTACGAGCAGTACTTC.

This clonotype was detected only a few times. The V and J genes are TRBV12-3 or TRBV12-4 and TRBJ1-2; 10 bases fit TRBD1. After removal of 4 bases from V and 4 bases from J, the junction contained 6 bases not matched to a gene. The CDR3 contains 15 residues. The CDR3 spells CASSSDRGPGYGYTF. CDR3 DNA: TGTGCCAGCAGTTCCGACAGGGGGCCGGGCTATGGCTACACCTTC.

The gene calls are TRBV2 and TRBJ2-2; D not certain. Germline V gene sequence: CDR1 SNHLY, CDR2 FYNNEI. This CDR3 has 13 residues. Trimming took off 10 bases at V and 5 bases at J, with 14 bases between the two ends. CDR3: CATCPLRTGELFF. CDR3 nucleotide sequence: TGTGCCACCTGCCCCCTCAGGACCGGGGAGCTGTTTTTT.

This clonotype was observed a few times. The chain couples TRBV6-1 to TRBJ1-6; 9 bases agree with TRBD1. This CDR3 is 17 amino acids long. V lost 5 bases and J lost 8; bases outside the gene matches: 13. Germline V gene data show CDR1 as MNHNS and CDR2 as SASEGT. The CDR3 reads CASSRLPGQGSDSPLHF. CDR3 bases: TGTGCCAGCAGTCGTCTACCGGGACAGGGAAGTGATTCACCCCTCCACTTT.